A single T cell receptor beta chain is shown here with its context. These data are taken from a study of blood T cell repertoires in COVID-19. Study summary: There were acute and convalescent COVID-19 samples, and they came from the United States, Italy and Spain.

Authors' data handling: Estimation of nucleated cell counts was performed using reference gene primer amplification. TCRdb's copy holds only in-frame clones and misses some; the assay was immunoSEQ multiplex PCR. V, J and clone size derive from that table, while D and trimming were established from the DNA sequence. The sample consists of 250,000 to 300,000 clones, about four fifths of them appearing once. The sample comprised peripheral blood. The TCR sequence derives from a man older than 75 with acute or convalescent COVID-19.

DNA of the CDR3: TGTGCCAGCAGTGAAGGGTTCGGACAGGTTAACTACTTC. Translation gives CASSEGFGQVNYF. V usage is TRBV6-1 and J usage is TRBJ2-7; the match to TRBD1 covers 7 bases. V dropped 1 base and J dropped 13; count of bases not matched to a gene: 10. From germline, CDR1 is MNHNS and CDR2 SASEGT. The CDR3 has 13 amino acids.